A single sample gave rise to the 15 T cell receptor beta chains below, sequenced in a study of T cell clonality in common variable immunodeficiency. General study findings and limits: In common variable immunodeficiency, TCR beta chains reportedly carried fewer deletions and N-nucleotide insertions.

These receptors' targets are unknown. Some clones are missing from TCRdb's copy, which holds only in-frame ones; the method was immunoSEQ multiplex PCR. The listing records roughly 16,000 clones. Input material: peripheral blood mononuclear cells. These receptor sequences come from a human donor with common variable immunodeficiency.

Comments on this clone: The DNA ends 3 residues before the CDR3 does, and the rest of the CDR3 is filled in from the germline J gene. The chain is built from TRBV19 and TRBJ2-3; weak D call: TRBD2 (6 bases). Germline V gene lookup returns CDR1 LNHDA and CDR2 SQIVND (reference sequence). The V end was cut by 8 bases, the J end by 0 bases, with 12 bases between. The CDR3 spans 14 residues. CDR3 DNA (partial): TGTGCCAGTCGTCGGGACTGGAGCACAGATACG. Protein sequence: CASRRDWSTDT. Given in full, the CDR3 is CASRRDWSTDTQYF. Full variable domain (missing parts from reference TRBV19 and TRBJ2-3): DGGITQSPKYLFRKEGQNVTLSCEQNLNHDAMYWYRQDPGQGLRLIYYSQIVNDFQKGDIAEGYSVSREKKESFPLTVTSAQKNPTAFYLCASRRDWSTDTQYFGPGTRLTVL.

The DNA read from the CDR3 is TGTGCCAGCAGGCCTAGGACTCGACAGGGGTACTCACCC. This sequence encodes CASRPRTRQGYSP. The CDR3 as a whole reads CASRPRTRQGYSPLHF. The V and J genes are TRBV2 and TRBJ1-6; 8 bases are shared with TRBD1. The CDR3 is cut off 3 residues early in the read; its end comes from the germline J gene. The V and J ends lost 6 bases and 10 bases, in that order; junction bases with no gene match: 14. This CDR3 spans 16 amino acids. The V gene's germline CDR1 is SNHLY and CDR2 FYNNEI.

Notes on this clone: The CDR3 end falls 3 residues outside the read, so it is completed with the germline J gene. This chain links TRBV7-6 with TRBJ1-1; 11 bases match TRBD1. The CDR3 runs 18 residues. Germline lookup yields CDR1 SGHVS and CDR2 FNYEAQ. The V segment lost 3 bases and the J segment 1 base; nucleotides outside the gene matches: 10. The sequenced CDR3 bases are TGTGCCAGCAGCTTTGGCCCCGGACAGGGGGCGCAGAACACTGAA. It codes for CASSFGPGQGAQNTE. Given in full, the CDR3 is CASSFGPGQGAQNTEAFF. The whole variable domain, remainder taken from reference TRBV7-6 and TRBJ1-1, is GAGVSQSPRYKVTKRGQDVALRCDPISGHVSLYWYRQALGQGPEFLTYFNYEAQQDKSGLPNDRFSAERPEGSISTLTIQRTEQRDSAMYRCASSFGPGQGAQNTEAFFGQGTRLTVV.

Note on this clone: The DNA ends 3 residues before the CDR3 does, and the rest of the CDR3 is filled in from the germline J gene. The chain combines TRBV13 with TRBJ2-4; D uncertain. From germline, CDR1 is PRHDT and CDR2 FYEKMQ (reference sequence). V lost 0 bases to trimming and J lost 0 bases, with 6 bases between them. The CDR3 covers 15 residues. The sequenced CDR3 bases are TGTGCCAGCAGCTTAGGGTTCAGAGCCAAAAACATT. Amino acids: CASSLGFRAKNI. In full, the CDR3 is CASSLGFRAKNIQYF.

Points on this clone: Read sequence stops 3 residues before the CDR3 end, and the germline J gene provides the missing end. The V call is TRBV20-1, the J call TRBJ2-7, with 8 bases lining up with TRBD2. CDR1 and CDR2 from the germline V gene are DFQATT and SNEGSKA (reference sequence). This CDR3 has 13 amino acids. Trimming cost V 3 bases and J 3 bases; bases outside gene matches: 4. Partial CDR3 DNA: TGCAGTGCTAGGAGTCTAGCGGGCTACGAG. Amino acid sequence: CSARSLAGYE. The full CDR3 is CSARSLAGYEQYF.

As for this clone: The read ends 3 residues early relative to the CDR3; the germline J gene fills the gap. The gene calls are TRBV19 and TRBJ1-5; 10 nucleotides line up with TRBD1. Germline CDR1 LNHDA, CDR2 SQIVND (reference sequence). The CDR3 extends over 16 amino acids. V lost 3 bases, J lost 6 bases, and 8 bases stayed unmatched. The CDR3 DNA, read in part, is TGTGCCAGTAGTATGGCGGGACAGGGGTGGGTTCAGCCC. Translating gives CASSMAGQGWVQP. The full CDR3 protein reads CASSMAGQGWVQPQHF. Combining the CDR3 with reference TRBV19 and TRBJ1-5 gives the whole variable domain DGGITQSPKYLFRKEGQNVTLSCEQNLNHDAMYWYRQDPGQGLRLIYYSQIVNDFQKGDIAEGYSVSREKKESFPLTVTSAQKNPTAFYLCASSMAGQGWVQPQHFGDGTRLSIL.

This clone counts as medium-sized by frequency. Read data end 3 residues before the CDR3 end; the end is taken from the germline J gene. J is TRBJ2-7 and V is TRBV29-1; TRBD1 matches 7 bases. The CDR3 is made up of 13 amino acids. The trim removed 4 bases at V and 3 bases at J, leaving 6 bases unmatched. CDR1 SQVTM and CDR2 ANQGSEA come from the germline V gene. CDR3 protein: CSVGGQENYEQYF. CDR3 bases read: TGCAGCGTTGGTGGACAGGAGAACTACGAG.

Note on this clone: The CDR3 extends 3 residues past the end of the read, so its final part is completed from the germline J gene. The chain couples TRBV19 to TRBJ2-3; D unclear. V dropped 2 bases and J dropped 2 bases, with 8 bases sitting between them. Germline V CDR1 and CDR2: LNHDA, SQIVND (reference sequence). This CDR3 contains 14 residues. The part of the CDR3 DNA that was read is TGTGCCAGTAGTATAAGCCCCTCCACAGATACG. Its protein is CASSISPSTDT. The entire CDR3 is CASSISPSTDTQYF.

Comment on this clone: The read halts 3 residues ahead of the CDR3 end, with the missing end drawn from the germline J gene. The chain employs TRBV5-1 and TRBJ2-2; 9 bases agree with TRBD2. The V segment lost 0 bases and the J segment 5 bases; nucleotides outside the gene matches: 2. The germline gives CDR1 SGHRS, CDR2 YFSETQ. The length of the CDR3 is 15 residues. The CDR3 reads CASSLALAGTGELFF. The CDR3 DNA, read in part, is TGCGCCAGCAGCTTGGCGCTAGCGGGGACCGGGGAG.

This clone ranks as medium-sized in terms of frequency. The read ends 3 residues before the CDR3 terminus; that terminus is restored from the germline J gene. The chain has TRBV7-9 and TRBJ2-5; D possibly corresponds to TRBD1 (6 bases). V lost 1 base and J 2 bases, leaving 11 bases between the germline ends. Per the germline V gene, CDR1 is SEHNR and CDR2 is FQNEAQ (reference sequence). This CDR3 is built from 15 residues. The CDR3 loop is CASSLEAGTQETQYF. Incomplete CDR3 DNA: TGTGCCAGCAGCTTAGAAGCAGGGACACAAGAGACC.

To note about this clone: Read sequence stops 3 residues before the CDR3 end, and the germline J gene provides the missing end. V usage is TRBV7-6 and J usage is TRBJ2-2, with D perhaps being TRBD1 or TRBD2 (5 bases each). CDR1 and CDR2 (germline): SGHVS, FNYEAQ. This CDR3 spans 14 amino acids. V was clipped by 5 bases and J by 5 bases, with 12 bases between them. CDR3 DNA (partial): TGTGCCAGCAGCCGACGAGGGGAAACCGGGGAG. Protein sequence: CASSRRGETGE. The complete CDR3 protein is CASSRRGETGELFF.

By frequency, this clone is medium-sized (0.01 to 0.1%). From the germline J gene comes the end of the CDR3, since the read stops 3 residues before it. J is TRBJ2-7 and V is TRBV29-1, with TRBD1 identical over 9 bases. CDR3 size: 13 residues. The junction had 8 bases not matched to a gene; V was cut back by 6 bases and J by 5 bases. Germline loops: CDR1 SQVTM, CDR2 ANQGSEA. The covered CDR3 bases are TGCAGCGTCTCCGGGACAGGGTTACACGAG. Translated: CSVSGTGLHE. The CDR3 in its entirety is CSVSGTGLHEQYF.

Concerning this clone itself: The DNA ends 3 residues before the CDR3 does, and the rest of the CDR3 is filled in from the germline J gene. The J gene is TRBJ2-7, the V gene TRBV10-3; 7 bases agree with TRBD2. This CDR3 contains 15 residues. CDR1 and CDR2 from the germline V gene are ENHRY and SYGVKD. With 6 bases clipped from V and 6 bases from J, the junction kept 14 bases outside the gene matches. CDR3 DNA, as far as it was read: TGTGCCATCAGGGGGGGGACCCGTGAGATTGGCGAG. Protein: CAIRGGTREIGE. The complete CDR3 reads CAIRGGTREIGEQYF.

Incomplete CDR3 DNA: TGTGCCAGTAGTATTCGGCAGGGGGCAAAAGAGACC. This gives the protein CASSIRQGAKET. The whole CDR3 reads CASSIRQGAKETQYF. The chain combines TRBV19 with TRBJ2-5; TRBD1 agrees at 8 bases. The CDR3 is cut off 3 residues early in the read; its end comes from the germline J gene. The germline gives CDR1 LNHDA, CDR2 SQIVND (reference sequence). CDR3 length: 15 residues. V lost 3 bases and J lost 3; bases outside the gene matches: 6.

Comments on this clone: The read comes to an end 3 residues before the CDR3 does, leaving the germline J gene to fill in the end. The chain carries TRBV2 and TRBJ2-7; 7 positions match TRBD2. The CDR3 covers 12 residues. J lost 4 bases, V lost 8 bases, and 5 bases had no gene match. Looked up from germline, CDR1 is SNHLY and CDR2 is FYNNEI. CDR3 in amino acids: CASARGVYEQYF. The covered CDR3 bases are TGTGCCAGCGCCCGGGGGGTTTACGAG.